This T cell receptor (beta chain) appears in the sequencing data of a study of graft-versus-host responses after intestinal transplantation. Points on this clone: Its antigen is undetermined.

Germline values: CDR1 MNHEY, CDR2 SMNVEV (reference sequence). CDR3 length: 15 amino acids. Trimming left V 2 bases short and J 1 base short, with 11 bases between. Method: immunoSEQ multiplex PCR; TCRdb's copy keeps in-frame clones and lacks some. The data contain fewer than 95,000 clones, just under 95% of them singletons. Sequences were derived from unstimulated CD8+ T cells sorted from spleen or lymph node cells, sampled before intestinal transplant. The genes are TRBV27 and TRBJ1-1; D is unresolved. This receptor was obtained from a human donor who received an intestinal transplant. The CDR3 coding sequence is TGTGCCAGCAGTTTACTGGCATCCCGGAACACTGAAGCTTTCTTT. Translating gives CASSLLASRNTEAFF.